The T cell receptor (beta chain) described here comes from a study of blood T cell repertoires in COVID-19. Turning to the study itself: Samples of COVID-19 (acute and convalescent) were obtained from the United States, Italy and Spain. PBMCs, B-cell-depleted T cells, or T cells provided the cDNA or gDNA that made up the material.

The ends lost 3 bases at V and 5 bases at J; junction bases unmatched: 1. CDR3 length: 13 amino acids. Authors' processing steps: It was from reference gene primer amplification that nucleated cell counts were estimated. Sequencing was performed with immunoSEQ multiplex PCR; in TCRdb, only in-frame clones are kept and a portion is missing. V, J and clone size are taken as reported in that table, and D and trimming were inferred from the DNA itself. The sample has approximately 170,000 clones; 80% to 90% are singletons. The genes are TRBV12-3 or TRBV12-4 and TRBJ1-2, with 9 positions matching TRBD1. Source material: peripheral blood. This clonotype was obtained from a woman in her 70s with acute or convalescent COVID-19. The CDR3 DNA reads as TGTGCCAGCAGTTTTGACAGGGGGTATGGCTACACCTTC. Its translation is CASSFDRGYGYTF.